The present TCR beta chain was sequenced within a study of CD8+ T cells in alopecia areata. For the study at large: Treatment comprised oral tofacitinib, 5 to 10 mg twice daily, in treated patients. Regarding the study as a whole: Scalp sample data also include resident alphabeta T cells from normal skin. Scalp clonality, together with expanded CD8+ clones among the top 100, fell significantly with tofacitinib.

V was clipped by 2 bases and J by 0 bases, with 7 bases between them. In germline, CDR1 is LGHNA, CDR2 YNFKEQ. The CDR3 is made up of 15 amino acids. In each case, RNA was isolated and then reverse transcribed into cDNA as the sequencing template. Produced via immunoSEQ multiplex PCR; TCRdb's table is partial and in-frame only. The sample holds some 170,000 clones; about three fifths are singletons and the top ten take more than 15%. Treatment in this sample: oral pan-JAK inhibitor, 5-10 mg twice daily. Samples from alopecia areata patients were lesional scalp punch biopsies and peripheral blood. Comment on this clone: Its antigen is unknown.

Source: CD4+ T cells sorted from blood, taken at approximately week 60, from a patient treated with tofacitinib. This rearrangement joins TRBV4-2 to TRBJ1-4, with D unresolved. The origin of this receptor is a human donor with alopecia areata. The CDR3 region has the DNA TGTGCCAGCAGCCAAACCTTAGCAACTAATGAAAAACTGTTTTTT. Its protein is CASSQTLATNEKLFF.